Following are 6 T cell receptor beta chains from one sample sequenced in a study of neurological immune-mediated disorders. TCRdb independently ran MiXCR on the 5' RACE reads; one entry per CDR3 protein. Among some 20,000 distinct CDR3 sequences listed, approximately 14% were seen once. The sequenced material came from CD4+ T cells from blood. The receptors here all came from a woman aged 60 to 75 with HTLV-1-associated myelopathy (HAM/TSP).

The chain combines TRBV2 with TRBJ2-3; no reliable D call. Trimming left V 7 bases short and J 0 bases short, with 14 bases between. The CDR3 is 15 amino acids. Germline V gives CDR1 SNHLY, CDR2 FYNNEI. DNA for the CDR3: TGTGCCAGCAAGGGCCAGTACAGCAGCACAGATACGCAGTATTTT. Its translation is CASKGQYSSTDTQYF. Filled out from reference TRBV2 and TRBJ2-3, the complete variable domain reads EPEVTQTPSHQVTQMGQEVILRCVPISNHLYFYWYRQILGQKVEFLVSFYNNEISEKSEIFDDQFSVERPDGSNFTLKIRSTKLEDSAMYFCASKGQYSSTDTQYFGPGTRLTVL.

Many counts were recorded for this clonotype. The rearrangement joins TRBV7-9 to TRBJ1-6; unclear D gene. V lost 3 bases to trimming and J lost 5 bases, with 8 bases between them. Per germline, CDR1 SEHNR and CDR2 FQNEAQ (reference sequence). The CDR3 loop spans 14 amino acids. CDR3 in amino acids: CASSFGEDNSPLHF. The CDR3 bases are TGTGCCAGCAGCTTCGGGGAGGATAATTCACCCCTCCACTTT.

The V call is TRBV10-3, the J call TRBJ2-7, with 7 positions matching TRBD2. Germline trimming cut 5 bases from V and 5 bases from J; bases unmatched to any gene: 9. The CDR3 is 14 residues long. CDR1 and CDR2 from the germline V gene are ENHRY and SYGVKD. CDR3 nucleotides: TGTGCCATCAGTTTAGGACTAGGAAGTGACGAGCAGTACTTC. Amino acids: CAISLGLGSDEQYF.

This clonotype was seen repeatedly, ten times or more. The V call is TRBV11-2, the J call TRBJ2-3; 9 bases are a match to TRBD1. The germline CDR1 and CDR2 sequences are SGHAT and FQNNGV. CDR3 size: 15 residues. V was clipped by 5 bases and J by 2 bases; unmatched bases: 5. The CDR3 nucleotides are TGTGCCAGCAGCCTGGGGACAGGGCCCACAGATACGCAGTATTTT. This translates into CASSLGTGPTDTQYF.

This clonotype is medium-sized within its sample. Written as DNA, the CDR3 is TGTGCCAGCAGCGTAGGTGGTGGGGAGCAGTACTTC. Its protein product is CASSVGGGEQYF. This chain links TRBV9 with TRBJ2-7; no reliable D call. Trimming pared 0 bases from V and 7 bases from J, leaving 8 bases between. This CDR3 region has 12 residues. Germline CDR1 and CDR2: SGDLS and YYNGEE.

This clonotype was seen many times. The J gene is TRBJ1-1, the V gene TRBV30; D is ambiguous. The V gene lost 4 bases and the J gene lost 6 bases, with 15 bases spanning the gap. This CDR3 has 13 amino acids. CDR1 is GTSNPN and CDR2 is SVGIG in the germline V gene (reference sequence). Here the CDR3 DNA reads TGTGCCTGGACGAGTATAAGGTTCGCTGAAGCTTTCTTT. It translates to CAWTSIRFAEAFF.